What follows are 2 T cell receptor beta chains derived from one specimen sequenced in a study of Ad26.COV2.S vaccination and SARS-CoV-2 variants. Sequencing was performed with immunoSEQ multiplex PCR; in TCRdb, only in-frame clones are kept and a portion is missing. The table lists 200,000 to 250,000 clones, roughly 90% of them singletons, with about 10% in the top ten. Treatment reported: about 20 received Ad26.COV2.S at low or high dose, single or two shots; about 5 received placebo; per-sample allocation not given. After the first vaccine or placebo injection, samples were drawn on day 63. The sample consisted of peripheral blood, taken in a trial of Ad26.COV2.S vaccine versus placebo. The receptors originated from a person between 18 and 59 years old who received the Ad26.COV2.S COVID-19 vaccine or a placebo.

This sequence joins TRBV18 and TRBJ1-3; D perhaps matches TRBD1 (6 bases). CDR3 length: 16 residues. Trimming pared 1 base from V and 5 bases from J, leaving 15 bases between. Looked up from germline, CDR1 is KGHSH and CDR2 is LQKENI. CDR3 residues: CASSPLIPGHRNTIYF. The CDR3 coding sequence is TGTGCCAGCTCACCACTAATACCGGGACACCGAAACACCATATATTTT. Variable domain in full (rest from reference TRBV18 and TRBJ1-3): NAGVMQNPRHLVRRRGQEARLRCSPMKGHSHVYWYRQLPEEGLKFMVYLQKENIIDESGMPKERFSAEFPKEGPSILRIQQVVRGDSAAYFCASSPLIPGHRNTIYFGEGSWLTVV.

This clone was counted a single time. The CDR3 protein is CASSLAVQREHTGELFF. CDR3 nucleotide sequence: TGCGCCAGCAGCTTGGCGGTCCAGCGGGAGCACACCGGGGAGCTGTTTTTT. The chain carries TRBV5-1 and TRBJ2-2; TRBD2 aligns across 8 bases. V gave up 0 bases and J gave up 3 bases; unmatched junction bases: 7. Germline loops: CDR1 SGHRS, CDR2 YFSETQ. The CDR3 is 17 amino acids.